The subject of this entry is one TCR beta chain. Antigen: not known. The CDR3 covers 16 residues. J was trimmed by 5 bases and V by 6 bases; bases with no gene match: 10. Germline V gene lookup returns CDR1 SGHTA and CDR2 FQGNSA. TCRdb's table, derived via immunoSEQ multiplex PCR, lists solely in-frame clones and lacks some. The repertoire holds approximately 89,000 clones, with around 81% as singletons. This entry belongs to a study of radiotherapy plus CTLA-4 blockade in lung cancer. Study-wide context: The study recorded objective responses in less than 20% of patients and disease control in 25% to 35%. Study-level points and caveats: Per reports, early blood T cell clone dynamics, plus interferon-beta, forecast response most strongly. Radiotherapy with ipilimumab was followed by blood expansion of tumor-derived clones.

The V and J genes are TRBV7-2 and TRBJ2-5; 12 bases align to TRBD2. The clonotype was recovered from a human donor with non-small cell lung cancer that progressed on radiotherapy plus ipilimumab. Sequences were derived from peripheral blood, sampled from a patient treated with radiotherapy plus ipilimumab. CDR3 region: CASRPRLAGASETQYF. The CDR3 coding sequence is TGTGCCAGCAGACCAAGACTAGCGGGAGCCTCGGAGACCCAGTACTTC.